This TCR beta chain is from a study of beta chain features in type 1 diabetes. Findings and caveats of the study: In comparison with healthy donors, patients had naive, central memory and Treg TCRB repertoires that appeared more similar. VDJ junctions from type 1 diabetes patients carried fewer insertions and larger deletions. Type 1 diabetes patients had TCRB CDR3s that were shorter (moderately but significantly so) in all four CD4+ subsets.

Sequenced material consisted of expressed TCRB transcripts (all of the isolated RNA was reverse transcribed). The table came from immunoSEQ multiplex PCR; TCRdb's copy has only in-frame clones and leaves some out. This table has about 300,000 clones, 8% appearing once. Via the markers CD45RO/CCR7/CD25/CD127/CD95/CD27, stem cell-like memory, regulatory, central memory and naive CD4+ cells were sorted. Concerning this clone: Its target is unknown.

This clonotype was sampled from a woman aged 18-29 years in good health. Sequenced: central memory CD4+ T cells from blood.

CDR3 amino acids: CASSFWGETQYF. Written as DNA, the CDR3 is TGTGCCAGCAGCTTCTGGGGAGAGACCCAGTACTTC. The chain links TRBV11-1 to TRBJ2-5, with no clear D. V was clipped by 3 bases and J by 4 bases, with 6 bases between them. Germline lookup yields CDR1 SGHAT and CDR2 FQDESV (reference sequence). The CDR3 has 12 amino acids.